The 15 T cell receptor beta chains below were found in one sample sequenced in a study of cytomegalovirus exposure and HLA in healthy donors. 60 Vbeta and 13 Jbeta primers were used in PCR. The repertoire was sequenced with immunoSEQ multiplex PCR; TCRdb's copy has only in-frame clones and lacks some. The sample holds approximately 47,000 clones. Sequencing was carried out using PBMCs. Receptors were obtained from a male donor in good health and CMV-seronegative.

V is TRBV4-1 and J is TRBJ2-5; 10 bases agree with TRBD1. The CDR3 sequence is 15 residues long. Per the germline V gene, CDR1 is MGHRA and CDR2 is YSYEKL. The junction had 6 bases not matched to a gene; V was cut back by 3 bases and J by 5 bases. CDR3: CASSQGQGLGETQYF. For the CDR3, the DNA is TGCGCCAGCAGCCAGGGACAGGGGCTAGGTGAGACCCAGTACTTC.

The V call is TRBV7-9, the J call TRBJ1-1, with 10 nucleotides matching TRBD1. V was pared by 5 bases and J by 5 bases, with 8 bases of the junction left unmatched. Germline CDR1 SEHNR, CDR2 FQNEAQ (reference sequence). The CDR3 length is 15 residues. CDR3 nucleotides: TGTGCCAGCAGCCCCCGGACAGGGGGTGTGACTGAAGCTTTCTTT. This encodes CASSPRTGGVTEAFF.

The chain combines TRBV11-2 with TRBJ2-7; D might be TRBD2 (7 bases). Germline CDR1 is SGHAT and CDR2 is FQNNGV. There are 14 residues in the CDR3. V was shortened by 5 bases and J by 5 bases, with 16 bases between the two germline ends. The CDR3 protein is CASSRTGGKNEQYF. The CDR3 DNA reads TGTGCCAGCAGCCGGACGGGGGGCAAAAACGAGCAGTACTTC. Variable domain in full (rest from reference TRBV11-2 and TRBJ2-7): EAGVAQSPRYKIIEKRQSVAFWCNPISGHATLYWYQQILGQGPKLLIQFQNNGVVDDSQLPKDRFSAERLKGVDSTLKIQPAKLEDSAVYLCASSRTGGKNEQYFGPGTRLTVT.

This CDR3 is CASTPRGQGAFNWPYEQYF. In DNA form, the CDR3 reads TGTGCCAGTACCCCTCGGGGACAGGGGGCGTTCAACTGGCCCTACGAGCAGTACTTC. V gene TRBV19 combines with J gene TRBJ2-7, with TRBD1 identical over 12 bases. The CDR3 is made up of 19 amino acids. CDR1 and CDR2 from the germline V gene are LNHDA and SQIVND (reference sequence). Trimming removed 7 bases from V and 2 bases from J; junction bases left unmatched: 18.

The J gene is TRBJ2-1, the V gene TRBV7-2; D not certain. CDR3 length equals 13 residues. CDR1 and CDR2 from the germline V gene are SGHTA and FQGNSA. Trimming left V 6 bases short and J 3 bases short, with 9 bases between. The CDR3 region has the DNA TGTGCCAGCAGTCTGGCTCGCTACAATGAGCAGTTCTTC. Amino acid sequence: CASSLARYNEQFF. Full variable domain (missing parts from reference TRBV7-2 and TRBJ2-1): GAGVSQSPSNKVTEKGKDVELRCDPISGHTALYWYRQSLGQGLEFLIYFQGNSAPDKSGLPSDRFSAERTGGSVSTLTIQRTQQEDSAVYLCASSLARYNEQFFGPGTRLTVL.

The V gene is TRBV7-3, the J gene TRBJ1-3, with D perhaps TRBD1 (6 bases). Germline V gene lookup returns CDR1 SGHTA and CDR2 FQGTGA. CDR3 size: 15 residues. V was cut by 0 bases and J by 3 bases, with 9 bases left in between. CDR3 DNA: TGTGCCAGCAGCTTAACGGCAGGGGTTGGAAACACCATATATTTT. Protein product: CASSLTAGVGNTIYF.

The rearrangement links TRBV10-3 to TRBJ2-2, with 7 bases matching TRBD1. Per the germline V gene, CDR1 is ENHRY and CDR2 is SYGVKD. The junction had 5 bases not matched to a gene; V was cut back by 3 bases and J by 1 base. This CDR3 has 16 amino acids. The CDR3 region has the DNA TGTGCCATCAGTGACCGACAGGGATGGAACACCGGGGAGCTGTTTTTT. This sequence encodes CAISDRQGWNTGELFF.

The gene calls are TRBV30 and TRBJ1-4; TRBD1 might be the D (5 bases). This CDR3 has 13 amino acids. Germline V gene data show CDR1 as GTSNPN and CDR2 as SVGIG (reference sequence). V shed 2 bases and J shed 5 bases, with 9 bases lying between them. The CDR3 loop is CAWSLGGNEKLFF. CDR3 nucleotides: TGTGCCTGGAGTTTGGGGGGAAATGAAAAACTGTTTTTT.

The V call is TRBV7-6, the J call TRBJ2-3; D uncertain. Trimming took off 2 bases at V and 6 bases at J, with 6 bases between the two ends. Germline assignment: CDR1 SGHVS and CDR2 FNYEAQ. CDR3 length equals 12 residues. CDR3 bases: TGTGCCAGCAGCTTAAGCAAGGATACGCAGTATTTT. It encodes CASSLSKDTQYF. The variable domain in full, with the rest retrieved from reference TRBV7-6 and TRBJ2-3, is GAGVSQSPRYKVTKRGQDVALRCDPISGHVSLYWYRQALGQGPEFLTYFNYEAQQDKSGLPNDRFSAERPEGSISTLTIQRTEQRDSAMYRCASSLSKDTQYFGPGTRLTVL.

The gene calls are TRBV30 and TRBJ1-3, with D maybe TRBD1 (5 bases). CDR1 and CDR2 from the germline V gene are GTSNPN and SVGIG (reference sequence). The length of the CDR3 is 14 residues. V was pared by 0 bases and J by 1 base, with 7 bases between. The CDR3 loop reads CAWSVGGSGNTIYF. CDR3 bases: TGTGCCTGGAGTGTTGGGGGGTCTGGAAACACCATATATTTT.

J is TRBJ1-2 and V is TRBV30; D is unclear. This CDR3 is 14 amino acids long. Germline loops: CDR1 GTSNPN, CDR2 SVGIG (reference sequence). V lost 4 bases and J lost 8, with 20 bases in between. The CDR3 bases are TGTGCCTGGAATCCAAACCGTGGGCCTCAAGGCTACACCTTC. Protein product: CAWNPNRGPQGYTF.

This chain uses TRBV15 with TRBJ1-5; possible D gene TRBD1, 5 bases. The CDR3 loop spans 14 amino acids. Germline V lookup: CDR1 LNHNV, CDR2 YYDKDF (reference sequence). V gave up 5 bases and J gave up 4 bases, with 12 bases separating them. The CDR3 sequence: CATSARGLNQPQHF. Written as DNA, the CDR3 is TGTGCCACCAGCGCACGGGGGTTAAATCAGCCCCAGCATTTT.

The chain carries TRBV18 and TRBJ2-1; D is undetermined. Germline assignment: CDR1 KGHSH and CDR2 LQKENI. Trimming took 2 bases from V and 1 from J, leaving 9 bases between them. This CDR3 has 15 amino acids. The CDR3 sequence is CASSPSERSYNEQFF. The CDR3 coding sequence is TGTGCCAGCTCACCAAGCGAACGTTCCTACAATGAGCAGTTCTTC.

V gene TRBV9 combines with J gene TRBJ2-3, with 7 bases lining up with TRBD2. V trimming: 6 bases; J trimming: 5 bases; junction bases outside the gene matches: 9. This CDR3 is 14 amino acids long. CDR1 and CDR2 (germline): SGDLS, YYNGEE. The CDR3 coding sequence is TGTGCCAGCAACCCCCAGCGGGGTGAAGATACGCAGTATTTT. Protein product: CASNPQRGEDTQYF.

The rearrangement links TRBV6-4 to TRBJ1-6; a possible D gene is TRBD1 (6 bases). Germline V lookup: CDR1 MRHNA, CDR2 SNTAGT. V shed 6 bases and J shed 11 bases, with 14 bases lying between them. This CDR3 is built from 13 residues. Written as DNA, the CDR3 is TGTGCCAGCAGCCTTACAGGGTTGCCACCCCTCCACTTT. Its translation is CASSLTGLPPLHF.